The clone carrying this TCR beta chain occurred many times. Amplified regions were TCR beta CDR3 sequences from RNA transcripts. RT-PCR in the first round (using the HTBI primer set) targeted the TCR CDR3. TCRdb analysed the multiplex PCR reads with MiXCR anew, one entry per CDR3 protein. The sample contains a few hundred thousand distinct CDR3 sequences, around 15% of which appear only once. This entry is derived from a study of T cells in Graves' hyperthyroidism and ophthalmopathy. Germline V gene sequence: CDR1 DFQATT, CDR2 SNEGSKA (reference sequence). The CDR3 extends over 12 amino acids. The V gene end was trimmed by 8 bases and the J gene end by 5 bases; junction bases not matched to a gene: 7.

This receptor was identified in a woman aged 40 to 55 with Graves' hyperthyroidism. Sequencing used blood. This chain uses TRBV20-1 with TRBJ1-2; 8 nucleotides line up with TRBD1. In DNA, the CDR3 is TGCAGTACCGGGACAGGACTTTATGGCTACACCTTC. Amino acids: CSTGTGLYGYTF.